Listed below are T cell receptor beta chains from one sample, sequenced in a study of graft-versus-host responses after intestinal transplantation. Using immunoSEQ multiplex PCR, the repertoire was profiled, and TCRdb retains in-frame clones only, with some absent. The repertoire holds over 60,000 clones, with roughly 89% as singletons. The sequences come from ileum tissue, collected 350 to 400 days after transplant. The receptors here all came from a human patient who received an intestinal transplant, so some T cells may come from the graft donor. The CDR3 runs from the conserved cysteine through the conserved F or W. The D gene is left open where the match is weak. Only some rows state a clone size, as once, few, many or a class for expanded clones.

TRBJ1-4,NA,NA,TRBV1,TGCACCAGCACTACCTCTTACCGGGACCGGAATGAAAAACTGTTTTTT,CTSTTSYRDRNEKLFF
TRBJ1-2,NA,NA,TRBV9,TGTGCCAGCAGCGTAGAGGCAGAAATTGGCTACACCTTC,CASSVEAEIGYTF
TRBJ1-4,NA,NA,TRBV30,TGTGCCTGGACGATGGGAAGTGAAAAACTGTTTTTT,CAWTMGSEKLFF
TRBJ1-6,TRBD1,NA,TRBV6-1,TGTGCCAGCAGGACAGGGAGCTCCTATAATTCACCCCTCCACTTT,CASRTGSSYNSPLHF
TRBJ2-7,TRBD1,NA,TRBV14,TGTGCCAGCAGCCGGGGCAGGGGGCGCAATGGAGTTTACGAGCAGTACTTC,CASSRGRGRNGVYEQYF
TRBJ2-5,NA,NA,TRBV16,TGTGCCAGCAGCCAATCAGTGTACCAAGAGACCCAGTACTTC,CASSQSVYQETQYF
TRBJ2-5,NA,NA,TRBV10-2,TGCGCCAGCAGTGAGTGGGGGGAAGGAGAGACCCAGTACTTC,CASSEWGEGETQYF
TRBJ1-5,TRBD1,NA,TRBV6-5,TGTGCCAGCAGACAGGGGGACAATCAGCCCCAGCATTTT,CASRQGDNQPQHF
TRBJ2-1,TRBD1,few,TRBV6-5,TGTGCCACAAGGACAGGGCACTACAATGAGCAGTTCTTC,CATRTGHYNEQFF
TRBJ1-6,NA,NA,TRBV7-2,TGTGCCAGCAGCTTAGGATCAGTGAGCTCCTATAATTCACCCCTCCACTTT,CASSLGSVSSYNSPLHF
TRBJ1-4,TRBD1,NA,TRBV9,TGTGCCAGCAGCTCCTCGGGGACAGGGAATGAAAAACTGTTTTTT,CASSSSGTGNEKLFF
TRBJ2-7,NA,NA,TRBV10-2,TGCGCCAGCAGCCCGACCCGCAGGATCCGGGTGGGAGAGCAGTACTTC,CASSPTRRIRVGEQYF
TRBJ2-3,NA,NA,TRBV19,TGTGCCAGTAGTATTCTAGGGGAAACAGATACGCAGTATTTT,CASSILGETDTQYF
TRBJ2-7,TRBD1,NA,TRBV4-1,TGCGCCAGCAGCCAAGAGGACGGACAGGGGGGGCCCTACGAGCAGTACTTC,CASSQEDGQGGPYEQYF
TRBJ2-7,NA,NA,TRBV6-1,TGTGCCAGCAGAGACACAGCCTACGAGCAGTACTTC,CASRDTAYEQYF
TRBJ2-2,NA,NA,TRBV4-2,TGTGCCAGCAGCTTGCCGGGAAACACCGGGGAGCTGTTTTTT,CASSLPGNTGELFF
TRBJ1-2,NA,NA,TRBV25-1,TGTGCCGACCCCAGCACAATATCGGGGGGGAATAACTATGGCTACACCTTC,CADPSTISGGNNYGYTF
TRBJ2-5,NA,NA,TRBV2,TGTGCCAGCAGTGAATGGGTCAGGGTCGAGGAGGAGACCCAGTACTTC,CASSEWVRVEEETQYF
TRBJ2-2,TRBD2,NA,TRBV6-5,TGTGCCAGCAGTAGCGGGGTATTCACCGGGGAGCTGTTTTTT,CASSSGVFTGELFF
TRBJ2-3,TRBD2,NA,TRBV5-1,TGCGCCAGCAGCTCTACCCCGACTAGCGGGAGTGGGGGCACAGATACGCAGTATTTT,CASSSTPTSGSGGTDTQYF
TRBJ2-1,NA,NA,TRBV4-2,TGTGCCAGCAGCCAAGGCCTAGCGAAGAATGAGCAGTTCTTC,CASSQGLAKNEQFF
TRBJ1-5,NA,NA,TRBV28,TGTGCCAGCAGTCTAACAGGGACCAATCAGCCCCAGCATTTT,CASSLTGTNQPQHF
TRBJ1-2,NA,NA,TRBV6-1,TGTGCCAGCAGTGAATTTCAGAGTAGCTATGGCTACACCTTC,CASSEFQSSYGYTF
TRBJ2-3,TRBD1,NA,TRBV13,TGTGCCAGCAGCTTCCAGGGGGCGAAAGATACGCAGTATTTT,CASSFQGAKDTQYF